This T cell receptor beta chain came from a study of T-cell memory formation after mild COVID-19. About the research overall: TCR clusters were mostly confined to one donor each.

CDR3 length: 17 residues. CDR1 is MGHRA, CDR2 YSYEKL, per germline. J lost 1 base, V lost 1 base, and 4 bases had no gene match. General observations from the study: Among contracting clones, CD4+ were mainly CM/EM and CD8+ enriched in EMRA.

The table lists this clonotype with a few counts. Its matching antigen is unknown. TCRdb passed the 5' RACE reads through MiXCR, listing each CDR3 protein once. The sample has a few hundred thousand distinct CDR3 sequences, over 7% seen once. Sequencing input: PBMCs or a T cell subset sorted from them (not recorded which). The V call is TRBV4-1, the J call TRBJ2-5; the match to TRBD1 covers 12 bases. This clonotype was obtained from a man between 18 and 29 years old who had mild COVID-19 (a few samples of this study predate the infection). Cell type and time point are not known. The CDR3 sequence: CASSQVGTGGIQETQYF. The CDR3 bases are TGCGCCAGCAGCCAAGTTGGGACAGGGGGCATCCAAGAGACCCAGTACTTC.